This T cell receptor (beta chain) was found in a study of T cell changes during pregnancy in multiple sclerosis. The assay was immunoSEQ multiplex PCR, and TCRdb's table has in-frame clones only and misses some. This sample has some 70,000 clones, with about 90% found just once. This clone was detected only once. The trim removed 6 bases at V and 5 bases at J, leaving 5 bases unmatched. Germline CDR1 SQVTM, CDR2 ANQGSEA. The CDR3 totals 13 residues. The sequence was collected from a female donor with multiple sclerosis, enrolled in a pregnancy study. The sample consisted of peripheral blood, taken in the second trimester of pregnancy. The rearrangement joins TRBV29-1 to TRBJ2-1; 9 bases fit TRBD1. The DNA for the CDR3 is TGCAGCGTAGGACAGGGGATACACAATGAGCAGTTCTTC. It encodes CSVGQGIHNEQFF.